This T cell receptor beta chain was documented in a study of T cells in Graves' hyperthyroidism and ophthalmopathy. Used for diagnoses were clinical symptoms, serum thyroxine and TRAb, thyroid ultrasound and orbital computed tomography. This clonotype was recorded many times. V was pared by 5 bases and J by 2 bases, with 11 bases between. The germline CDR1 and CDR2 sequences are SGHTA and FQGTGA. The CDR3 runs 14 residues. Amplification targeted TCR beta CDR3 regions from RNA transcripts. The HTBI primer set was used in a first-round RT-PCR of the TCR CDR3. Using its own MiXCR run on the multiplex PCR reads, TCRdb lists one record per CDR3 protein. The table includes more than 450,000 distinct CDR3 sequences, approximately 14% detected once.

Specimen: blood. The chain recombines TRBV7-3 with TRBJ2-3; tentatively, D is TRBD1 (6 bases). The sequence came from a woman in her forties with Graves' hyperthyroidism. CDR3 coding DNA: TGTGCCAGCAGCACCGACAGGACCACAGATACGCAGTATTTT. Translated, it gives CASSTDRTTDTQYF.